A single sample gave rise to the 27 T cell receptor beta chains below, sequenced in a study of T cell changes during pregnancy in multiple sclerosis (dated by TCRdb to about 2019). Libraries were constructed by the immunoSEQ multiplex PCR assay. What TCRdb holds here is the immuneACCESS table cut down to in-frame rearrangements. Part of the clones is not present; checked against another copy, under half of the missing clones reflect an unresolved V gene, and the others are unexplained. Present in this sample are roughly 24,000 clones, more than 70% of which were seen just once. 7.6% of the sample is held by the ten biggest clonotypes. Sequenced material: CD8+ T cells from peripheral blood mononuclear cells, taken before pregnancy. The source is a female donor with multiple sclerosis, enrolled in a pregnancy study.

The chain has TRBV2 and TRBJ1-2; D uncertain. The CDR3 has 14 residues. V lost 5 bases, J lost 4 bases, and 14 bases lay in between. In germline, CDR1 is SNHLY, CDR2 FYNNEI. The CDR3 protein is CASSPAEGAYGYTF. DNA for the CDR3: TGTGCCAGCAGTCCTGCGGAGGGAGCCTATGGCTACACCTTC.

The CDR3, as DNA: TGCGCCAGCAGCCTCCTCGGACTAGCGGTAGAGGAGACCCAGTACTTC. Protein sequence: CASSLLGLAVEETQYF. The rearrangement uses TRBV4-1 and TRBJ2-5; 10 bases line up with TRBD2. CDR3 size: 16 residues. The ends lost 4 bases at V and 5 bases at J; junction bases unmatched: 10. Germline CDR1 and CDR2: MGHRA and YSYEKL.

The chain joins TRBV27 to TRBJ2-7; 13 nucleotides agree with TRBD2. Unmatched junction bases numbered 2, after V lost 6 bases and J lost 0 bases. The length of the CDR3 is 15 residues. Germline CDR1 and CDR2: MNHEY and SMNVEV (reference sequence). CDR3 sequence (DNA): TGTGCCAGCAGCGGACTAGCGGGGGTCTCCTACGAGCAGTACTTC. Amino acids: CASSGLAGVSYEQYF.

The chain carries TRBV27 and TRBJ2-7; 10 bases line up with TRBD2. This CDR3 has 13 residues. Germline-derived CDR1 and CDR2 are MNHEY and SMNVEV (reference sequence). V lost 7 bases, J lost 2 bases, and 2 bases stayed unmatched. CDR3 sequence reads: CASKREGTYEQYF. DNA for the CDR3: TGTGCCAGCAAGCGGGAGGGTACCTACGAGCAGTACTTC.

This rearrangement joins TRBV6-4 to TRBJ2-1; 8 bases line up with TRBD2. V dropped 2 bases and J dropped 7; count of bases not matched to a gene: 7. The CDR3 is 15 amino acids. Germline V gene lookup returns CDR1 MRHNA and CDR2 SNTAGT. The CDR3 sequence: CASSDRASGGNEQFF. The CDR3 DNA reads TGTGCCAGCAGTGACCGGGCGAGCGGGGGAAATGAGCAGTTCTTC.

The V call is TRBV5-1, the J call TRBJ2-3; 8 positions match TRBD2. This CDR3 has 16 residues. Germline V gene sequence: CDR1 SGHRS, CDR2 YFSETQ. Germline trimming cut 0 bases from V and 6 bases from J; bases unmatched to any gene: 9. The CDR3 protein is CASSLGRLAPDDTQYF. For the CDR3, the DNA is TGCGCCAGCAGCTTGGGACGACTAGCGCCCGATGATACGCAGTATTTT.

This clone was detected only a few times. V gene TRBV7-6 combines with J gene TRBJ2-3, with TRBD2 matching 10 bases. Germline CDR1 and CDR2: SGHVS and FNYEAQ. After removal of 3 bases from V and 4 bases from J, the junction contained 7 bases not matched to a gene. CDR3 length equals 16 residues. In DNA form, the CDR3 reads TGTGCCAGCAGCTTGATAGCGGGAGGTAGCTCAGATACGCAGTATTTT. The encoded protein is CASSLIAGGSSDTQYF.

The V and J genes are TRBV5-1 and TRBJ2-1; 12 bases agree with TRBD2. Germline values: CDR1 SGHRS, CDR2 YFSETQ. After removal of 4 bases from V and 9 bases from J, the junction contained 8 bases not matched to a gene. The CDR3 runs to 15 residues. For the CDR3, the DNA is TGCGCCAGCAGCCCGCGACTAGCGGGAGTAGGTGAGCAGTTCTTC. It translates to CASSPRLAGVGEQFF. The whole variable domain, remainder taken from reference TRBV5-1 and TRBJ2-1, is KAGVTQTPRYLIKTRGQQVTLSCSPISGHRSVSWYQQTPGQGLQFLFEYFSETQRNKGNFPGRFSGRQFSNSRSEMNVSTLELGDSALYLCASSPRLAGVGEQFFGPGTRLTVL.

This sequence joins TRBV25-1 and TRBJ2-5, with D perhaps TRBD1 (5 bases). V lost 7 bases to trimming and J lost 4 bases, with 22 bases between them. Germline CDR1 reads MGHDK; CDR2 reads SYGVNS. The CDR3 length is 16 residues. CDR3 sequence: CASTQRGPPGPETQYF. CDR3 coding DNA: TGTGCCAGCACCCAAAGGGGTCCCCCAGGGCCAGAGACCCAGTACTTC.

In this sample, this clone turned up once. This chain connects TRBV9 to TRBJ1-1, with D possibly matching TRBD1 (5 bases). CDR3 length: 13 amino acids. Germline CDR1 reads SGDLS; CDR2 reads YYNGEE. Trimming shortened V by 0 bases and J by 8 bases, and 11 bases separated the two germline ends. The CDR3 reads CASSVGRAGEAFF. As DNA, the CDR3 is TGTGCCAGCAGCGTAGGTAGGGCAGGGGAAGCTTTCTTT.

This chain joins TRBV4-1 and TRBJ2-3, with D maybe TRBD2 (6 bases). Trimming pared 5 bases from V and 5 bases from J, leaving 14 bases between. Germline V gives CDR1 MGHRA, CDR2 YSYEKL. The CDR3 is 14 amino acids. The CDR3 sequence is CASSFRLGGDTQYF. CDR3 DNA: TGCGCCAGCAGCTTCCGACTAGGCGGAGATACGCAGTATTTT.

This chain uses TRBV5-1 with TRBJ2-7; 7 bases align to TRBD1. The CDR3 covers 11 residues. In germline, CDR1 is SGHRS, CDR2 YFSETQ. V shed 5 bases, J shed 6 bases, and the junction held 2 bases outside the gene matches. Here the CDR3 DNA reads TGCGCCAGCAGGGGGACAGCCGAGCAGTACTTC. It encodes CASRGTAEQYF.

J is TRBJ1-5 and V is TRBV27, with D uncertain. Germline values: CDR1 MNHEY, CDR2 SMNVEV (reference sequence). The CDR3 contains 17 residues. V lost 0 bases and J lost 6, with 18 bases in between. CDR3 in amino acids: CASSLSGRRGGPQPQHF. CDR3 in DNA: TGTGCCAGCAGTTTATCTGGACGGAGAGGAGGGCCTCAGCCCCAGCATTTT.

The chain employs TRBV5-6 and TRBJ2-2; D is unclear. The length of the CDR3 is 13 residues. The V gene's germline CDR1 is SGHDT and CDR2 YYEEEE. The V and J ends lost 3 bases and 2 bases respectively, with 5 bases between them. The CDR3 DNA reads as TGTGCCAGCAGCTCTAGTAACACCGGGGAGCTGTTTTTT. This encodes CASSSSNTGELFF.

The chain carries TRBV4-1 and TRBJ2-5, with D possibly matching TRBD1 (6 bases). This CDR3 contains 15 residues. The V gene's germline CDR1 is MGHRA and CDR2 YSYEKL. V was trimmed by 4 bases and J by 1 base, leaving 13 bases between them. The CDR3 is CASSLHGQLQETQYF. CDR3 bases: TGCGCCAGCAGCCTCCACGGACAGCTCCAAGAGACCCAGTACTTC.

The chain has TRBV30 and TRBJ1-4; TRBD1 might be the D (5 bases). CDR1 GTSNPN and CDR2 SVGIG come from the germline V gene (reference sequence). The CDR3 covers 14 residues. Trimming took off 5 bases at V and 8 bases at J, with 18 bases between the two ends. CDR3 in amino acids: CAWYEPRQGEKLFF. The CDR3 nucleotides read TGTGCCTGGTACGAACCGCGGCAGGGCGAAAAACTGTTTTTT.

The chain couples TRBV19 to TRBJ2-1; D possibly corresponds to TRBD1 (5 bases). Germline V lookup: CDR1 LNHDA, CDR2 SQIVND (reference sequence). Deletions cut 7 bases from V and 8 bases from J, with 18 bases between. The CDR3 covers 14 residues. The CDR3 spells CASTTVPGWDEQFF. CDR3 DNA sequence: TGTGCCAGTACCACCGTCCCAGGGTGGGATGAGCAGTTCTTC.

The V and J genes are TRBV2 and TRBJ2-1, with TRBD2 identical over 8 bases. Germline V gene lookup returns CDR1 SNHLY and CDR2 FYNNEI. The CDR3 has 15 amino acids. V was clipped by 6 bases and J by 8 bases; unmatched bases: 12. This CDR3 reads CASRVPGLDQYEQFF. CDR3 bases: TGTGCCAGCAGGGTACCGGGACTAGATCAGTATGAGCAGTTCTTC.

V usage is TRBV4-3 and J usage is TRBJ1-6, with 7 bases identical to TRBD1. The CDR3 consists of 17 residues. The germline CDR1 and CDR2 sequences are LGHNA and YSLEER. The trim removed 1 base at V and 9 bases at J, leaving 12 bases unmatched. CDR3 amino acids: CASSQAWIGTEISPLHF. Written as DNA, the CDR3 is TGCGCCAGCAGCCAAGCTTGGATAGGGACAGAGATTTCACCCCTCCACTTT.

In its sample, this clone was seen once. The chain carries TRBV6-5 and TRBJ2-1, with D tentatively TRBD2 (6 bases). The CDR3 sequence is 13 residues long. The V end lost 5 bases, the J end lost 9 bases, and 14 bases lay between the germline ends. Germline CDR1 and CDR2: MNHEY and SVGAGI. CDR3: CASSPPGLTEQFF. CDR3 in DNA: TGTGCCAGCAGTCCTCCCGGACTAACTGAGCAGTTCTTC.

The chain employs TRBV2 and TRBJ2-7, with a possible D match to TRBD1 (6 bases). CDR3 length equals 16 residues. The V and J ends lost 3 bases and 6 bases respectively, with 21 bases between them. Germline CDR1 is SNHLY and CDR2 is FYNNEI. CDR3 DNA: TGTGCCAGCAGTGACCTACAGGGCACAAAGCTCTCCGAGCAGTACTTC. Encoded protein: CASSDLQGTKLSEQYF.

The chain links TRBV13 to TRBJ2-7; D unclear. The germline CDR1 and CDR2 sequences are PRHDT and FYEKMQ (reference sequence). Trimming removed 2 bases at V and 3 bases at J, with 17 bases between. CDR3 length: 16 amino acids. The CDR3 loop is CASSLSPSSQIYEQYF. The DNA for the CDR3 is TGTGCCAGCAGCTTATCCCCTTCGTCGCAGATCTACGAGCAGTACTTC. The entire variable domain, with the rest obtained from reference TRBV13 and TRBJ2-7, is as follows: AAGVIQSPRHLIKEKRETATLKCYPIPRHDTVYWYQQGPGQDPQFLISFYEKMQSDKGSIPDRFSAQQFSDYHSELNMSSLELGDSALYFCASSLSPSSQIYEQYFGPGTRLTVT.

The J gene is TRBJ2-1, the V gene TRBV18; TRBD1 matches 7 bases. CDR1 KGHSH and CDR2 LQKENI come from the germline V gene. The CDR3 contains 15 residues. V lost 9 bases and J lost 5; bases outside the gene matches: 13. Written as DNA, the CDR3 is TGTGCCAGGGGCAAAGTGAAGGGACAGCACAATGAGCAGTTCTTC. Protein sequence: CARGKVKGQHNEQFF.

The V and J genes are TRBV27 and TRBJ1-1, with 8 bases identical to TRBD1. Trimming removed 2 bases from V and 4 bases from J; junction bases left unmatched: 3. Germline CDR1 MNHEY, CDR2 SMNVEV (reference sequence). The CDR3 contains 14 residues. The CDR3 sequence is CASSLPGGGTEAFF. The CDR3 DNA reads TGTGCCAGCAGTTTACCAGGGGGCGGCACTGAAGCTTTCTTT.

The chain employs TRBV7-9 and TRBJ1-2; tentative D call: TRBD1 (5 bases). The germline V gene encodes CDR1 SEHNR and CDR2 FQNEAQ (reference sequence). V lost 1 base, J lost 6 bases, and 15 bases lay in between. The CDR3 consists of 15 residues. CDR3 in DNA: TGTGCCAGCAGCTTAGAGGTCGGACAAAATGATGGCTACACCTTC. Amino acids: CASSLEVGQNDGYTF.

The CDR3 nucleotides read TGTGCCAGCAGTTCCTTCACATATCCCATAACTGAAGCTTTCTTT. Translated: CASSSFTYPITEAFF. The chain links TRBV6-5 to TRBJ1-1; D is ambiguous. Trimming pared 4 bases from V and 5 bases from J, leaving 17 bases between. Germline V gene sequence: CDR1 MNHEY, CDR2 SVGAGI. The CDR3 has 15 amino acids.

The chain combines TRBV27 with TRBJ2-1; the D gene is possibly TRBD1 (6 bases). V lost 5 bases to trimming and J lost 3 bases, with 11 bases between them. CDR1 and CDR2 from the germline V gene are MNHEY and SMNVEV (reference sequence). This CDR3 is built from 14 residues. As DNA, the CDR3 is TGTGCCAGCAGTCACAGGGATCTCTACAATGAGCAGTTCTTC. The encoded protein is CASSHRDLYNEQFF.